A single T cell receptor (beta chain) is shown here with its context. This sample was included in a study of HIV-infected patients and healthy controls. V was trimmed by 3 bases and J by 6 bases, leaving 18 bases between them. The CDR3 is 14 amino acids. Germline CDR1 reads DFQATT; CDR2 reads SNEGSKA (reference sequence). Each CDR3 protein gets one entry after TCRdb re-called the 5' RACE reads with MiXCR. Of some 67,000 distinct CDR3 sequences listed, approximately 15% were seen once; the top ten hold around 6%. The gene calls are TRBV20-1 and TRBJ2-7, with D perhaps assigned TRBD1 or TRBD2 (5 bases each). Material: CD4+ T cells from blood. The sequence derives from a human donor in good health. CDR3 coding DNA: TGCAGTGCTAGTGGGGGTCAGGGTTATCGCGAGCAGTACTTC. Protein: CSASGGQGYREQYF.